A single sample is the source of the 26 T cell receptor beta chains below, sequenced in a study of blood T cell repertoires in COVID-19. The method was immunoSEQ multiplex PCR; TCRdb's version includes in-frame clones alone and lacks a portion of them. This sample carries approximately 350,000 clones, about 88% of them seen once, and the ten largest clones take roughly 7.1%. Sequenced: peripheral blood. The receptors originated from a woman aged 55-70 years with COVID-19, enrolled during active disease.

Details on this clone: Other DNA variants within this sample encode the same CDR3. This rearrangement joins TRBV12-3 or TRBV12-4 to TRBJ1-1, with a weak D call TRBD1 (5 bases). The CDR3 has 12 amino acids. V shed 6 bases and J shed 4 bases, with 9 bases lying between them. CDR3 region: CASSPDSTEAFF. The CDR3 DNA reads TGTGCCAGCAGCCCCGACAGCACTGAAGCTTTCTTT.

The rearrangement uses TRBV7-6 and TRBJ2-1; D might be TRBD1 (6 bases). The ends were cut back, 2 bases at V and 3 bases at J, with 11 bases in the middle. Germline lookup yields CDR1 SGHVS and CDR2 FNYEAQ. This CDR3 spans 15 amino acids. CDR3: CASSLTRTVYNEQFF. The DNA for the CDR3 is TGTGCCAGCAGCTTAACCCGGACAGTCTACAATGAGCAGTTCTTC.

This chain joins TRBV18 and TRBJ2-2; 7 bases match TRBD1. The CDR3 is 14 amino acids. Per germline, CDR1 KGHSH and CDR2 LQKENI. Trimming removed 8 bases from V and 3 bases from J; junction bases left unmatched: 6. The CDR3 sequence: CASTRGGYTGELFF. The CDR3 bases are TGTGCCAGCACGAGAGGGGGCTACACCGGGGAGCTGTTTTTT.

V and J are TRBV6-6 and TRBJ1-6; 9 positions match TRBD1. CDR3 length equals 12 residues. Looked up from germline, CDR1 is MNHNY and CDR2 is SVGAGI (reference sequence). V lost 6 bases, J lost 10 bases, and 1 base stayed unmatched. This CDR3 is CASRDRGSPLHF. CDR3 bases: TGTGCCAGCAGGGACAGGGGATCACCCCTCCACTTT.

The chain joins TRBV18 to TRBJ2-1, with 10 positions matching TRBD1. The CDR3 spans 16 residues. Germline V gene lookup returns CDR1 KGHSH and CDR2 LQKENI. Trimming took 3 bases from V and 3 from J; bases not matched to a gene: 5. The CDR3 protein is CASSPIRDRGYNEQFF. CDR3 sequence (DNA): TGTGCCAGCTCACCCATTAGGGACAGGGGCTACAATGAGCAGTTCTTC.

J is TRBJ1-1 and V is TRBV27; D possibly corresponds to TRBD1 (6 bases). CDR3 length equals 13 residues. CDR1 and CDR2 from the germline V gene are MNHEY and SMNVEV (reference sequence). V was pared by 4 bases and J by 3 bases, with 9 bases between. The CDR3 nucleotides read TGTGCCAGCAGTTGGACAGCGGACACTGAAGCTTTCTTT. Translating gives CASSWTADTEAFF.

The rearrangement joins TRBV7-9 to TRBJ1-4; D possibly corresponds to TRBD1 (6 bases). Trimming shortened V by 8 bases and J by 8 bases, and 15 bases separated the two germline ends. The CDR3 extends over 13 amino acids. The germline V gene has CDR1 SEHNR and CDR2 FQNEAQ (reference sequence). The CDR3 coding sequence is TGTGCCAGCCCTCTGGACAGCCGGGAAAAACTGTTTTTT. This codes for CASPLDSREKLFF.

This clone was detected only once. This chain links TRBV5-1 with TRBJ2-3; possibly TRBD1 for D (6 bases). Trimming pared 4 bases from V and 2 bases from J, leaving 14 bases between. Germline lookup yields CDR1 SGHRS and CDR2 YFSETQ. This CDR3 contains 15 residues. CDR3 protein: CASSSYRDITDTQYF. In DNA, the CDR3 is TGCGCCAGCAGCAGCTACCGGGACATCACAGATACGCAGTATTTT.

In its sample, this clone was seen once. The chain has TRBV3-1 (or the pseudogene TRBV3-2) and TRBJ1-3; D unclear. The V end was cut by 4 bases, the J end by 0 bases, with 7 bases between. Germline values: CDR1 LGHDT, CDR2 YNNKEL (reference sequence). The CDR3 runs 14 residues. The CDR3 DNA sequence: TGTGCCAGCAGCCCAACATCCTCTGGAAACACCATATATTTT. It codes for CASSPTSSGNTIYF.

This clone was picked up a small number of times. This sequence joins TRBV3-1 (or the pseudogene TRBV3-2) and TRBJ2-5; 8 nucleotides line up with TRBD2. The germline CDR1 and CDR2 sequences are LGHDT and YNNKEL (reference sequence). Trimming at V came to 3 bases and at J to 1 base, leaving 4 bases not matched to a gene. The CDR3 loop spans 15 amino acids. The CDR3 bases are TGTGCCAGCAGCCAGAGCGGACTAGCCCAAGAGACCCAGTACTTC. It encodes CASSQSGLAQETQYF.

This clone showed up just a few times. Written as DNA, the CDR3 is TGTGCCAGTAGTGTCCGGACAGGCTACGATGCTTTCTTT. Residues: CASSVRTGYDAFF. The chain recombines TRBV19 with TRBJ1-1, with TRBD1 matching 7 bases. There are 13 residues in the CDR3. Per germline, CDR1 LNHDA and CDR2 SQIVND (reference sequence). With V trimmed by 5 bases and J by 11 bases, 11 bases remained unmatched.

The sample holds a few counts of this clone. Different DNA sequences within this sample yield the same CDR3. The chain has TRBV5-1 and TRBJ1-1; no clear D. This CDR3 comprises 13 residues. Germline V gene sequence: CDR1 SGHRS, CDR2 YFSETQ. V lost 0 bases and J 1 base, leaving 4 bases between the germline ends. CDR3 protein: CASSLDRNTEAFF. CDR3 sequence (DNA): TGCGCCAGCAGCTTGGATAGGAACACTGAAGCTTTCTTT.

In its sample, this clone was seen a few times. The chain recombines TRBV30 with TRBJ2-1; D not certain. Trimming left V 0 bases short and J 8 bases short, with 5 bases between. Germline CDR1 reads GTSNPN; CDR2 reads SVGIG (reference sequence). This CDR3 contains 11 residues. Here the CDR3 DNA reads TGTGCCTGGAGTGTTAGTTATGAGCAGTTCTTC. Translated: CAWSVSYEQFF. Looking up the rest from reference TRBV30 and TRBJ2-1 gives the full variable domain: SQTIHQWPATLVQPVGSPLSLECTVEGTSNPNLYWYRQAAGRGLQLLFYSVGIGQISSEVPQNLSASRPQDRQFILSSKKLLLSDSGFYLCAWSVSYEQFFGPGTRLTVL.

The rearrangement links TRBV2 to TRBJ2-3; D is perhaps TRBD1 (5 bases). Germline V CDR1 and CDR2: SNHLY, FYNNEI. V gave up 7 bases and J gave up 6 bases, with 14 bases separating them. The CDR3 has 13 amino acids. The CDR3 is CASTELQADTQYF. The CDR3 nucleotides read TGTGCCAGCACAGAGCTACAGGCGGATACGCAGTATTTT. Variable domain in full (rest from reference TRBV2 and TRBJ2-3): EPEVTQTPSHQVTQMGQEVILRCVPISNHLYFYWYRQILGQKVEFLVSFYNNEISEKSEIFDDQFSVERPDGSNFTLKIRSTKLEDSAMYFCASTELQADTQYFGPGTRLTVL.

The V and J genes are TRBV11-2 and TRBJ2-7; 10 bases match TRBD2. V shed 5 bases, J shed 1 base, and the junction held 8 bases outside the gene matches. In germline, CDR1 is SGHAT, CDR2 FQNNGV. The CDR3 spans 16 residues. CDR3 region: CASSLGAGGFSYEQYF. The CDR3 DNA reads as TGTGCCAGCAGCCTGGGAGCGGGGGGGTTTTCCTACGAGCAGTACTTC.

This chain connects TRBV9 to TRBJ1-1; D perhaps matches TRBD1 (5 bases). CDR3 length: 14 residues. With 4 bases removed from V and 1 base from J, the gap between germline ends came to 11 bases. Germline V CDR1 and CDR2: SGDLS, YYNGEE. DNA of the CDR3: TGTGCCAGCAGCCCGCAGGGTAAGAACACTGAAGCTTTCTTT. Protein sequence: CASSPQGKNTEAFF.

The rearrangement uses TRBV5-6 and TRBJ1-4; 7 bases agree with TRBD1. Looked up from germline, CDR1 is SGHDT and CDR2 is YYEEEE. This CDR3 has 15 amino acids. J lost 4 bases, V lost 4 bases, and 7 bases had no gene match. This CDR3 reads CASSRDRQFNEKLFF. The CDR3 DNA reads TGTGCCAGCAGCCGGGACAGACAGTTTAATGAAAAACTGTTTTTT.

V and J are TRBV4-1 and TRBJ2-5, with 8 bases matching TRBD2. CDR3 length: 15 amino acids. Unmatched junction bases numbered 9, after V lost 7 bases and J lost 2 bases. Germline V CDR1 and CDR2: MGHRA, YSYEKL. In DNA, the CDR3 is TGCGCCAGCACCCCCCGGGGGGGGCTACAAGAGACCCAGTACTTC. This sequence encodes CASTPRGGLQETQYF.

The sample holds one count of this clone. The J gene is TRBJ2-1, the V gene TRBV11-3; TRBD1 might be the D (6 bases). The CDR3 length is 15 residues. The V gene lost 7 bases and the J gene lost 5 bases, with 18 bases spanning the gap. Germline CDR1 is SGHNT and CDR2 is YENEEA. This chain's CDR3 is CASNPLDAGDNEQFF. CDR3 nucleotides: TGTGCCAGCAACCCATTAGACGCAGGGGACAATGAGCAGTTCTTC.

The rearrangement joins TRBV9 to TRBJ1-2, with TRBD1 as a possible D gene (6 bases). CDR1 is SGDLS, CDR2 YYNGEE, per germline. This CDR3 is built from 16 residues. V was shortened by 4 bases and J by 5 bases, with 21 bases between the two germline ends. CDR3 sequence reads: CASSPQDSPSSYGYTF. CDR3 sequence (DNA): TGTGCCAGCAGCCCCCAGGACAGTCCCTCATCGTATGGCTACACCTTC. Full variable domain (missing parts from reference TRBV9 and TRBJ1-2): DSGVTQTPKHLITATGQRVTLRCSPRSGDLSVYWYQQSLDQGLQFLIQYYNGEERAKGNILERFSAQQFPDLHSELNLSSLELGDSALYFCASSPQDSPSSYGYTFGSGTRLTVV.

This clone was seen at least ten times. Distinct nucleotide sequences in the sample also encode this CDR3. This sequence joins TRBV7-3 and TRBJ1-2; possible D gene TRBD1, 6 bases. The CDR3 runs to 13 residues. V gave up 3 bases and J gave up 2 bases, with 7 bases separating them. The germline V gene has CDR1 SGHTA and CDR2 FQGTGA. CDR3: CASSFGGNYGYTF. For the CDR3, the DNA is TGTGCCAGCAGCTTTGGGGGCAACTATGGCTACACCTTC.

The CDR3 DNA reads TGTGCCAGCAGCTCTAGAAACCCCCTTAGCGGGGGACTGAACACCGGGGAGCTGTTTTTT. Its translation: CASSSRNPLSGGLNTGELFF. The chain has TRBV13 and TRBJ2-2, with 9 bases aligning to TRBD2. The CDR3 runs to 20 residues. The J segment lost 1 base and the V segment lost 4 bases, leaving 16 bases of the junction unmatched. Looked up from germline, CDR1 is PRHDT and CDR2 is FYEKMQ (reference sequence).

The rearrangement joins TRBV6-1 to TRBJ1-4, with D possibly TRBD1 on 5 matching bases. Trimming took off 1 base at V and 8 bases at J, with 14 bases between the two ends. The CDR3 is 15 amino acids. CDR1 MNHNS and CDR2 SASEGT come from the germline V gene. In nucleotides, the CDR3 is TGTGCCAGCAGTGAAGGGGAAGGGGTTGGGGAAAAACTGTTTTTT. Amino acid sequence: CASSEGEGVGEKLFF.

The chain couples TRBV19 to TRBJ1-4, with D perhaps TRBD1 (5 bases). The CDR3 is 15 residues long. CDR1 is LNHDA and CDR2 is SQIVND in the germline V gene (reference sequence). V was shortened by 7 bases and J by 8 bases, with 20 bases between the two germline ends. Here the CDR3 DNA reads TGTGCCAGTACAAGGGGAACCGGGCTTAGGGAAAAACTGTTTTTT. Its protein is CASTRGTGLREKLFF.

This clone was recorded only once. The chain carries TRBV3-1 (or the pseudogene TRBV3-2) and TRBJ1-3; D possibly corresponds to TRBD1 (6 bases). V lost 6 bases to trimming and J lost 4 bases, with 13 bases between them. Germline CDR1 is LGHDT and CDR2 is YNNKEL (reference sequence). This CDR3 has 14 residues. The CDR3 reads CASRQQGAGNTIYF. CDR3 in DNA: TGTGCCAGCAGGCAACAGGGTGCCGGAAACACCATATATTTT.

The gene calls are TRBV10-3 and TRBJ1-2; perhaps TRBD1 as D (6 bases). Germline lookup yields CDR1 ENHRY and CDR2 SYGVKD. This CDR3 has 13 residues. V was clipped by 7 bases and J by 8 bases, with 17 bases between them. The CDR3: CAITPGQGWGYTF. For the CDR3, the DNA is TGTGCCATCACCCCGGGACAAGGGTGGGGCTACACCTTC.